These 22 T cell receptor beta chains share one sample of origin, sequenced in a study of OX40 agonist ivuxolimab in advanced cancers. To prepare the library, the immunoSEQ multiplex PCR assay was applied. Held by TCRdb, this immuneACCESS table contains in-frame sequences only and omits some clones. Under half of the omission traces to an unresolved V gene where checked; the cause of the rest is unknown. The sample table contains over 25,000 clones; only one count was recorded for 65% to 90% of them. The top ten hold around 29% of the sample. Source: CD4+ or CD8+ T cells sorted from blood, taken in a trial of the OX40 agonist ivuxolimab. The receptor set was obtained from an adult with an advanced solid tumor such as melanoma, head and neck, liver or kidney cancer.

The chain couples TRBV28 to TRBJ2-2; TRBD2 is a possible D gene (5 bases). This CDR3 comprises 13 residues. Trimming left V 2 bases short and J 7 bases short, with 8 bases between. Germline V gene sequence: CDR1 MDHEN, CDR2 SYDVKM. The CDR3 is CASSLGGGGELFF. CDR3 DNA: TGTGCCAGCAGTTTAGGAGGTGGCGGGGAGCTGTTTTTT. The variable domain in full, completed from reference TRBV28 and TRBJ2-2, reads DVKVTQSSRYLVKRTGEKVFLECVQDMDHENMFWYRQDPGLGLRLIYFSYDVKMKEKGDIPEGYSVSREKKERFSLILESASTNQTSMYLCASSLGGGGELFFGEGSRLTVL.

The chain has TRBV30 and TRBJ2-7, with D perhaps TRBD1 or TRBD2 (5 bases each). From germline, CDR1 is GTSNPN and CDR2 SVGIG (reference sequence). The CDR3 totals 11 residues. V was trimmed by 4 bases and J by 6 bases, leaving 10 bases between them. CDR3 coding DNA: TGTGCCTGGATAGTAGGGACCGAGCAGTACTTC. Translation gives CAWIVGTEQYF.

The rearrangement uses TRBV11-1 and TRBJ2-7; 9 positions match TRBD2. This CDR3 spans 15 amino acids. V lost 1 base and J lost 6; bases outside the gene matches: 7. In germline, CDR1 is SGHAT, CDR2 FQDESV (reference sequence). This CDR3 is CASSLGAGGPSEQYF. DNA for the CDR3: TGTGCCAGCAGCTTAGGGGCGGGAGGGCCCTCCGAGCAGTACTTC.

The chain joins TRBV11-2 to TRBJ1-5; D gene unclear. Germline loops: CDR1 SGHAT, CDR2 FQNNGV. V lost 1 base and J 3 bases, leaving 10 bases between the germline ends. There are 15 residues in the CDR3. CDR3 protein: CASSLAPAANQPQHF. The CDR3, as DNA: TGTGCCAGCAGCTTAGCCCCGGCCGCCAATCAGCCCCAGCATTTT.

CDR3 nucleotide sequence: TGTGCCAGCAGCAGCCAGAGGGGGGTATCATCCTACGAGCAGTACTTC. This translates into CASSSQRGVSSYEQYF. The rearrangement joins TRBV6-6 to TRBJ2-7; D possibly matches TRBD1 or TRBD2 (6 bases each). V lost 6 bases and J 1 base, leaving 19 bases between the germline ends. Germline V gene data show CDR1 as MNHNY and CDR2 as SVGAGI (reference sequence). The CDR3 sequence is 16 residues long.

The chain's CDR3 is CASSLDGTGVEQYF. The CDR3 nucleotides are TGTGCCAGCAGTTTAGACGGGACAGGGGTGGAGCAGTACTTC. This sequence joins TRBV27 and TRBJ2-7, with TRBD1 matching over 10 bases. J lost 7 bases, V lost 2 bases, and 5 bases had no gene match. Germline V gene sequence: CDR1 MNHEY, CDR2 SMNVEV (reference sequence). The CDR3 runs 14 residues.

The CDR3 coding sequence is TGTGCCAGCAGCTCCGGGACAGAGAATGAAAAACTGTTTTTT. It specifies CASSSGTENEKLFF. The chain uses TRBV13 and TRBJ1-4; 7 nucleotides agree with TRBD1. The CDR3 length is 14 residues. Germline lookup yields CDR1 PRHDT and CDR2 FYEKMQ (reference sequence). The J segment lost 5 bases and the V segment lost 4 bases, leaving 4 bases of the junction unmatched. The variable domain in full, completed from reference TRBV13 and TRBJ1-4, reads AAGVIQSPRHLIKEKRETATLKCYPIPRHDTVYWYQQGPGQDPQFLISFYEKMQSDKGSIPDRFSAQQFSDYHSELNMSSLELGDSALYFCASSSGTENEKLFFGSGTQLSVL.

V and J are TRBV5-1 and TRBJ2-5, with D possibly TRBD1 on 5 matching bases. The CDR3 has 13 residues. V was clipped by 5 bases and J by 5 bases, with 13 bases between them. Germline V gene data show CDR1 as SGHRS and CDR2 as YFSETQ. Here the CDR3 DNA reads TGCGCCAGCAGTTCTCCAGGGCTGGAGACCCAGTACTTC. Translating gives CASSSPGLETQYF.

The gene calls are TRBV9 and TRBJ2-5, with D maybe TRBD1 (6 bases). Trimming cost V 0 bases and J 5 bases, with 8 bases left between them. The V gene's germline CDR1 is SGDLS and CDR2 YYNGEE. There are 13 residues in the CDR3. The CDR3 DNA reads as TGTGCCAGCAGCGTAGCTACAGGGGAGACCCAGTACTTC. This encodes CASSVATGETQYF.

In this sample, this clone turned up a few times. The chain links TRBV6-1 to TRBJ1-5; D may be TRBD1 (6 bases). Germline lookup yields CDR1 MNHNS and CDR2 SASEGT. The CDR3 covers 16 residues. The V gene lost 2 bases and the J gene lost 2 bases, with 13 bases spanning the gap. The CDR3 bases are TGTGCCAGCAGTGAAAAGGGACACAAGGGCAATCAGCCCCAGCATTTT. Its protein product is CASSEKGHKGNQPQHF.

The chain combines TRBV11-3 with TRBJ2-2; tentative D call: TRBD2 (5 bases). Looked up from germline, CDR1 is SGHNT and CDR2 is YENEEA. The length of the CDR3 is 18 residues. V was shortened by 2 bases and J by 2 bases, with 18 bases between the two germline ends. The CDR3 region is CASSLLLGAAGNTGELFF. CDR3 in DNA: TGTGCCAGCAGCTTATTGCTTGGAGCGGCCGGAAACACCGGGGAGCTGTTTTTT.

CDR3 residues: CASSPSGGGNTDTQYF. In DNA, the CDR3 is TGTGCCAGCAGCCCCTCTGGGGGGGGGAACACAGATACGCAGTATTTT. The gene calls are TRBV7-9 and TRBJ2-3; 7 bases are shared with TRBD2. V lost 5 bases to trimming and J lost 2 bases; unmatched junction nucleotides: 10. CDR3 length equals 16 residues. The germline V gene encodes CDR1 SEHNR and CDR2 FQNEAQ (reference sequence).

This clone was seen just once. The CDR3 bases are TGTGCCAGCAGCTCGGGACAGGGTTACACTGAAGCTTTCTTT. Its protein is CASSSGQGYTEAFF. The rearrangement links TRBV13 to TRBJ1-1; TRBD1 matches at 9 bases. Germline assignment: CDR1 PRHDT and CDR2 FYEKMQ (reference sequence). Trimming cost V 4 bases and J 3 bases; bases outside gene matches: 3. The CDR3 spans 14 residues. The full variable domain, completed using reference TRBV13 and TRBJ1-1, is AAGVIQSPRHLIKEKRETATLKCYPIPRHDTVYWYQQGPGQDPQFLISFYEKMQSDKGSIPDRFSAQQFSDYHSELNMSSLELGDSALYFCASSSGQGYTEAFFGQGTRLTVV.

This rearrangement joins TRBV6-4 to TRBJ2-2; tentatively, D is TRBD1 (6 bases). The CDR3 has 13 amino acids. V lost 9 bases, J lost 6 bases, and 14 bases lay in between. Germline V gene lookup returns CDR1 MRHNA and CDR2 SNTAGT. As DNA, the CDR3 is TGTGCCAGGTTGGGACACGGCGCCGGGGAGCTGTTTTTT. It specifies CARLGHGAGELFF.

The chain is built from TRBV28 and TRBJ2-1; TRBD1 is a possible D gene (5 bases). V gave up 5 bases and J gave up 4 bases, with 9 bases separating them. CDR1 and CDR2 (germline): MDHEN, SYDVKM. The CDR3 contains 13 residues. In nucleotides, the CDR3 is TGTGCCAGCAGTGGAGACAGTTACAATGAGCAGTTCTTC. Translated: CASSGDSYNEQFF.

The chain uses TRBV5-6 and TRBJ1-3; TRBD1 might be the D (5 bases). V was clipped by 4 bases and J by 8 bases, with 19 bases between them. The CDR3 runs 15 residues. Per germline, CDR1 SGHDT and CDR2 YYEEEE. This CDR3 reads CASSAPGGERHTIYF. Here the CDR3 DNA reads TGTGCCAGCAGCGCACCGGGAGGGGAAAGGCACACCATATATTTT.

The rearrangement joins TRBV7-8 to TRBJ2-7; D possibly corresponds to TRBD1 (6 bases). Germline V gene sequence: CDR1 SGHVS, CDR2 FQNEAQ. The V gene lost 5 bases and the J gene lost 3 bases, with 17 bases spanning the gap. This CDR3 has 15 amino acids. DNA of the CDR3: TGTGCCAGCAGCGCATCCAGGGGTCGGGGCTACGAGCAGTACTTC. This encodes CASSASRGRGYEQYF.

DNA for the CDR3: TGCGCCAGCAGTGAAATGCTACTTCGGAACGTCGACTATGGCTACACCTTC. Translation: CASSEMLLRNVDYGYTF. The rearrangement uses TRBV10-2 and TRBJ1-2; D call uncertain. The CDR3 runs 17 residues. Looked up from germline, CDR1 is WSHSY and CDR2 is SAAADI. Trimming stripped 3 bases from V and 3 bases from J, with 20 bases between.

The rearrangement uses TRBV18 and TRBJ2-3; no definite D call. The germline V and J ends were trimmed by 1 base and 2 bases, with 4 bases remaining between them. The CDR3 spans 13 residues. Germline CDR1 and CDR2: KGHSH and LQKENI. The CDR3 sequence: CASSPQTTDTQYF. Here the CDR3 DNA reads TGTGCCAGCTCACCACAAACCACAGATACGCAGTATTTT.

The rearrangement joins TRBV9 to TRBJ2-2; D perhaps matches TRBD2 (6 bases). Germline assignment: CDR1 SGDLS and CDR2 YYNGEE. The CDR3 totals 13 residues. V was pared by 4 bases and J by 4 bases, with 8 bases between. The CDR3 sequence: CASSPGGTGELFF. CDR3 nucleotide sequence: TGTGCCAGCAGCCCCGGGGGCACCGGGGAGCTGTTTTTT.

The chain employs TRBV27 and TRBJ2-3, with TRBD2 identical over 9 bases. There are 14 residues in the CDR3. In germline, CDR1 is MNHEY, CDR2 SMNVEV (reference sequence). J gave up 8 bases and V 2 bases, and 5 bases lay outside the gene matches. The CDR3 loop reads CASSLAGGPVTQYF. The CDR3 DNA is TGTGCCAGCAGTTTAGCGGGGGGGCCAGTTACGCAGTATTTT.

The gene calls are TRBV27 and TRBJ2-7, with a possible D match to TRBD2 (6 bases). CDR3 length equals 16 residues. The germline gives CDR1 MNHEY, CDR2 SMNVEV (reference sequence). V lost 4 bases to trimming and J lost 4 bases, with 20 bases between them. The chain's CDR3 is CASSSQIGDLSYEQYF. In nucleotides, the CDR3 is TGTGCCAGCAGTTCCCAGATTGGGGACTTGTCATACGAGCAGTACTTC.